Given below is one T cell receptor (beta chain) in context. The sample is drawn from a study of PD-L1 blockade in urothelial cancer. For the study at large: Once treatment had started, blood was analyzed at 3 weeks (second dose) and again at 6 weeks.

Germline CDR1 reads SGHRS; CDR2 reads YFSETQ. After removal of 0 bases from V and 5 bases from J, the junction contained 5 bases not matched to a gene. The CDR3 spans 15 residues. Some clones are missing from TCRdb's copy, which holds only in-frame ones; the method was immunoSEQ multiplex PCR. This table holds some 25,000 clones, approximately 86% found once. The receptor's source is a man in his 60s with urothelial cancer. The input for sequencing was PBMCs, taken around atezolizumab (anti-PD-L1) treatment. The V and J genes are TRBV5-1 and TRBJ2-7; TRBD2 aligns across 10 bases. CDR3 amino acids: CASSLGGLAGDEQYF. CDR3 bases: TGCGCCAGCAGCTTGGGCGGGCTAGCGGGAGACGAGCAGTACTTC.